This T cell receptor (beta chain) stems from a study of neurological immune-mediated disorders. General study points: Clinical features showed no association with the multiple sclerosis repertoire cluster, and MRI features showed none either.

With 10-nucleotide random UMIs, 5'RACE was used to make the cDNA. TCRdb analysed the 5' RACE reads with MiXCR anew, one entry per CDR3 protein. The data contain 45,000 or so distinct CDR3 sequences, approximately 2.8% of them singletons. In its sample, this clonotype was seen many times. The target antigen is unknown. The study built unsorted libraries from 2 million PBMCs kept at -80 C. Sequenced sample: PBMCs. The TCR sequence derives from a woman in her fifties or sixties with multiple sclerosis.

The CDR3 DNA follows: TGTGCCAGCAGTTTCCGTAGCGGGAGCCAGACCTACGAGCAGTACTTC. This gives the protein CASSFRSGSQTYEQYF. The rearrangement links TRBV28 to TRBJ2-7; 9 bases line up with TRBD2. The CDR3 is 16 amino acids. Trimming cost V 3 bases and J 2 bases; bases outside gene matches: 8. CDR1 and CDR2 (germline): MDHEN, SYDVKM.